The 17 T cell receptor beta chains in this list originate from one sample, sequenced in a study of T cell changes during pregnancy in multiple sclerosis. Using immunoSEQ multiplex PCR, the repertoire was profiled, and TCRdb retains in-frame clones only, with some absent. The data show some 38,000 clones, approximately 90% seen once. Here the sequenced sample was CD8+ T cells from peripheral blood mononuclear cells, taken in the third trimester of pregnancy. The receptor set was obtained from a female donor with multiple sclerosis, enrolled in a pregnancy study.

The V gene is TRBV5-5, the J gene TRBJ2-5, with 12 nucleotides matching TRBD1. V shed 5 bases, J shed 2 bases, and the junction held 10 bases outside the gene matches. The CDR3 is made up of 17 amino acids. The germline CDR1 and CDR2 sequences are SGHKS and YYEKEE (reference sequence). CDR3 protein: CASRPRDRGPYQETQYF. CDR3 bases: TGTGCCAGCAGACCCCGGGACAGGGGGCCCTATCAAGAGACCCAGTACTTC.

The rearrangement joins TRBV4-1 to TRBJ2-5; TRBD1 matches at 7 bases. This CDR3 has 16 amino acids. Germline V lookup: CDR1 MGHRA, CDR2 YSYEKL. V shed 1 base and J 2 bases; nucleotides not matched to a gene: 7. The CDR3 DNA follows: TGCGCCAGCAGCCAAGCCGACAGGGCGTCTCAAGAGACCCAGTACTTC. It codes for CASSQADRASQETQYF.

This chain uses TRBV29-1 with TRBJ2-3; 11 nucleotides align to TRBD1. The V segment lost 6 bases and the J segment 4 bases; nucleotides outside the gene matches: 3. This CDR3 has 13 residues. The germline CDR1 and CDR2 sequences are SQVTM and ANQGSEA. The CDR3 coding sequence is TGCAGCGTCGGACAGGGGGCTTCAGATACGCAGTATTTT. This translates into CSVGQGASDTQYF.

This chain links TRBV5-6 with TRBJ2-3, with 9 bases lining up with TRBD2. The V segment lost 0 bases and the J segment 1 base; nucleotides outside the gene matches: 9. Germline loops: CDR1 SGHDT, CDR2 YYEEEE. The CDR3 has 18 amino acids. In nucleotides, the CDR3 is TGTGCCAGCAGCTTGGGTAGCGGCGGGGGGGGTGGCACAGATACGCAGTATTTT. This translates into CASSLGSGGGGGTDTQYF.

V and J are TRBV6-6 and TRBJ1-2, with 9 nucleotides matching TRBD1. After removal of 6 bases from V and 8 bases from J, the junction contained 7 bases not matched to a gene. This CDR3 region has 13 residues. The germline V gene encodes CDR1 MNHNY and CDR2 SVGAGI (reference sequence). CDR3 sequence reads: CASREQGAEGYTF. The CDR3 nucleotides read TGTGCCAGCAGGGAACAGGGGGCGGAGGGCTACACCTTC.

The V call is TRBV4-2, the J call TRBJ1-2; D call uncertain. CDR1 and CDR2 (germline): LGHNA, YNFKEQ. The ends were cut back, 4 bases at V and 0 bases at J, with 12 bases in the middle. The CDR3 is made up of 15 amino acids. The CDR3 reads CASSPTDVANYGYTF. CDR3 sequence (DNA): TGTGCCAGCAGCCCCACAGACGTAGCTAACTATGGCTACACCTTC.

The DNA of the CDR3 is TGCGCCAGCAGTGAGTATAGCGGGGGGGCCGGAGATACGCAGTATTTT. This codes for CASSEYSGGAGDTQYF. The rearrangement links TRBV10-2 to TRBJ2-3; TRBD2 matches at 11 bases. Losses at the gene ends were 1 base for V and 5 bases for J; bases not matched to a gene: 5. Germline-derived CDR1 and CDR2 are WSHSY and SAAADI. This CDR3 contains 16 residues.

This chain uses TRBV14 with TRBJ2-7; 8 bases fit TRBD1. This CDR3 region has 13 residues. The V gene's germline CDR1 is SGHDN and CDR2 FVKESK. V dropped 4 bases and J dropped 6; count of bases not matched to a gene: 5. In DNA, the CDR3 is TGTGCCAGCAGCCCAACAGGGGGAGGCGAGCAGTACTTC. Its translation: CASSPTGGGEQYF. Full variable domain (outside the CDR3, taken from reference TRBV14 and TRBJ2-7): EAGVTQFPSHSVIEKGQTVTLRCDPISGHDNLYWYRRVMGKEIKFLLHFVKESKQDESGMPNNRFLAERTGGTYSTLKVQPAELEDSGVYFCASSPTGGGEQYFGPGTRLTVT.

In this sample, this clone turned up a few times. The gene calls are TRBV27 and TRBJ1-2; 7 bases map to TRBD1. Germline V gives CDR1 MNHEY, CDR2 SMNVEV (reference sequence). The J segment lost 2 bases and the V segment lost 0 bases, leaving 3 bases of the junction unmatched. The CDR3 runs to 15 residues. CDR3 in DNA: TGTGCCAGCAGTTTATCGGGCAGGGGGAACTATGGCTACACCTTC. Translation: CASSLSGRGNYGYTF.

This clone was seen more than once but under ten times. This chain uses TRBV13 with TRBJ2-5; D gene ambiguous. This CDR3 is built from 13 residues. Germline CDR1 reads PRHDT; CDR2 reads FYEKMQ (reference sequence). With 5 bases removed from V and 5 bases from J, the gap between germline ends came to 12 bases. The chain's CDR3 is CASSLSSGETQYF. The DNA for the CDR3 is TGTGCCAGCAGCCTTTCTTCCGGGGAGACCCAGTACTTC.

This clone was seen a single time. V and J are TRBV2 and TRBJ2-3; 12 bases are a match to TRBD2. V was pared by 6 bases and J by 8 bases, with 9 bases of the junction left unmatched. This CDR3 spans 15 amino acids. The germline V gene has CDR1 SNHLY and CDR2 FYNNEI. The CDR3 spells CASRDPRLAGVTQYF. For the CDR3, the DNA is TGTGCCAGCAGGGACCCGCGACTAGCGGGGGTTACGCAGTATTTT.

The chain uses TRBV27 and TRBJ1-1, with TRBD1 matching 10 bases. From germline, CDR1 is MNHEY and CDR2 SMNVEV (reference sequence). Trimming took 3 bases from V and 8 from J; bases not matched to a gene: 9. The CDR3 totals 15 residues. CDR3 region: CASSFTGTGAEEAFF. CDR3 bases: TGTGCCAGCAGTTTTACCGGGACAGGGGCTGAGGAAGCTTTCTTT.

The gene calls are TRBV10-2 and TRBJ1-3; D might be TRBD1 (5 bases). Germline V gives CDR1 WSHSY, CDR2 SAAADI. The CDR3 spans 12 residues. V shed 3 bases and J shed 8 bases, with 8 bases lying between them. The CDR3 is CASSDVGDTIYF. Here the CDR3 DNA reads TGCGCCAGCAGTGACGTAGGGGACACCATATATTTT.

The chain uses TRBV29-1 and TRBJ2-3, with TRBD1 matching over 7 bases. This CDR3 comprises 14 residues. Germline lookup yields CDR1 SQVTM and CDR2 ANQGSEA. Unmatched junction bases numbered 5, after V lost 2 bases and J lost 3 bases. CDR3 sequence reads: CSVERQGWTDTQYF. Written as DNA, the CDR3 is TGCAGCGTTGAACGACAGGGTTGGACAGATACGCAGTATTTT.

The rearrangement links TRBV14 to TRBJ1-6; TRBD1 agrees at 7 bases. This CDR3 is built from 15 residues. Looked up from germline, CDR1 is SGHDN and CDR2 is FVKESK. J was trimmed by 12 bases and V by 1 base; bases with no gene match: 9. The CDR3 DNA sequence: TGTGCCAGCAGCCAAGCCGACAGGGCGGATCAACCCCTCCACTTT. As protein: CASSQADRADQPLHF.

The V gene is TRBV6-1, the J gene TRBJ2-1; 7 bases line up with TRBD1. The CDR3 is 16 amino acids. Germline V lookup: CDR1 MNHNS, CDR2 SASEGT. With V trimmed by 4 bases and J by 2 bases, 8 bases remained unmatched. The CDR3 protein is CASSGPRDSPYNEQFF. The CDR3, as DNA: TGTGCCAGCAGTGGCCCGAGGGACAGTCCCTACAATGAGCAGTTCTTC.

V usage is TRBV10-2 and J usage is TRBJ2-1; 9 bases match TRBD2. The CDR3 loop spans 14 amino acids. V lost 6 bases and J lost 4; bases outside the gene matches: 4. Germline-derived CDR1 and CDR2 are WSHSY and SAAADI. CDR3 sequence reads: CASRGSGGYNEQFF. The CDR3 region has the DNA TGCGCCAGCAGAGGGAGCGGGGGGTACAATGAGCAGTTCTTC.